The table lists the clone carrying this T cell receptor beta chain with a few counts. The sample is drawn from a study of cytomegalovirus exposure and HLA in healthy donors. Profiled with immunoSEQ multiplex PCR; TCRdb holds only in-frame clones, not every one. The table records approximately 150,000 clones, roughly 86% of them present only once. The donors were members of the validation cohort, which comprised 90 to 150 subjects and was separate from the first cohort of 730 or so subjects. This CDR3 contains 12 residues. Deletions cut 4 bases from V and 9 bases from J, with 10 bases between. The germline V gene encodes CDR1 LNHDA and CDR2 SQIVND (reference sequence).

The sequence came from a man younger than 35 in good health and CMV-seropositive. The sample consisted of PBMCs. This chain uses TRBV19 with TRBJ2-1; the D gene is possibly TRBD1 (6 bases). The CDR3 spells CASSNRVGEQFF. CDR3 bases: TGTGCCAGTAGTAACAGGGTTGGTGAGCAGTTCTTC.